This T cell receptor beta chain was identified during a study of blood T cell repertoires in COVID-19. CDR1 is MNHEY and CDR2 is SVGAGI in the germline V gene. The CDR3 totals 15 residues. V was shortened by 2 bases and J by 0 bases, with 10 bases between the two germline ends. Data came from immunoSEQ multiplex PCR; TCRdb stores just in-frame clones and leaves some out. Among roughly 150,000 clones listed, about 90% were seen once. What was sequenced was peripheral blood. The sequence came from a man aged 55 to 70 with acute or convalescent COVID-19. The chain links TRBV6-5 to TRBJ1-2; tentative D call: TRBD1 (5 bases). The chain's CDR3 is CASSYDSQANYGYTF. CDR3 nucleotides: TGTGCCAGCAGTTACGACAGCCAAGCTAACTATGGCTACACCTTC.